These 6 T cell receptor beta chains came from one sample sequenced in a study of blood T cell repertoires in COVID-19. Here immunoSEQ multiplex PCR was the method, and the copy in TCRdb shows in-frame clones only, minus some. The data contain about 120,000 clones, roughly 85% of them singletons. Input material: peripheral blood. The receptors come from a man aged 25 to 40 with acute or convalescent COVID-19.

The chain employs TRBV6-2 or TRBV6-3 and TRBJ2-3; 8 bases align to TRBD2. Germline-derived CDR1 and CDR2 are MNHEY and SVGEGT. The length of the CDR3 is 16 residues. The junction had 8 bases not matched to a gene; V was cut back by 0 bases and J by 6 bases. In DNA form, the CDR3 reads TGTGCCAGCAGTTACTCCCGCGGGGGGCTTAGGGATACGCAGTATTTT. Protein sequence: CASSYSRGGLRDTQYF.

This chain joins TRBV4-1 and TRBJ2-7; TRBD2 might be the D (5 bases). The CDR3 is made up of 14 amino acids. Germline CDR1 MGHRA, CDR2 YSYEKL. V was pared by 2 bases and J by 6 bases, with 14 bases between. The CDR3 nucleotides read TGCGCCAGCAGCCAAACCACCGGGGTCGGCGAGCAGTACGTC. Translated: CASSQTTGVGEQYV.

The V call is TRBV19, the J call TRBJ1-2, with D unresolved. The CDR3 has 17 amino acids. Germline V gene sequence: CDR1 LNHDA, CDR2 SQIVND (reference sequence). V was pared by 7 bases and J by 4 bases, with 25 bases between. This CDR3 reads CASNAQGSGSKAYGYTF. As DNA, the CDR3 is TGTGCCAGTAATGCTCAAGGATCCGGGTCGAAGGCCTATGGCTACACCTTC.

The chain employs TRBV27 and TRBJ1-6; D remains unclear. There are 16 residues in the CDR3. Trimming cost V 5 bases and J 5 bases, with 16 bases left between them. Germline V lookup: CDR1 MNHEY, CDR2 SMNVEV (reference sequence). The CDR3 bases are TGTGCCAGCAGTCTGGGCCTCCTGCTTGATAATTCACCCCTCCACTTT. This encodes CASSLGLLLDNSPLHF.

This sequence joins TRBV7-2 and TRBJ1-2; 10 bases align to TRBD1. CDR1 is SGHTA, CDR2 FQGNSA, per germline. Unmatched junction bases numbered 11, after V lost 6 bases and J lost 7 bases. The CDR3 runs to 15 residues. CDR3 nucleotide sequence: TGTGCCAGCAGTCCGCGGACAGGGGGTTTCCTTGGCTACACCTTC. Protein: CASSPRTGGFLGYTF.

The chain links TRBV3-1 (or the pseudogene TRBV3-2) to TRBJ1-4; D ambiguous. The germline V gene has CDR1 LGHDT and CDR2 YNNKEL (reference sequence). Trimming pared 2 bases from V and 8 bases from J, leaving 12 bases between. The CDR3 length is 14 residues. CDR3 protein: CASSQNTGREKLFF. The CDR3 coding sequence is TGTGCCAGCAGCCAAAACACGGGGAGGGAAAAACTGTTTTTT.